This paragraph reports one TCR beta chain. TCRdb's copy holds only in-frame clones and misses some; the assay was immunoSEQ multiplex PCR. Counted here are about 270,000 clones, roughly 90% occurring once; the ten biggest clones make up about 2.5%. Cohort placement rested on clinical history that participants reported themselves. This entry is derived from a study of blood T cell repertoires in COVID-19. Study context: T cells, B-cell-depleted T cells, or PBMCs provided the cDNA or gDNA that served as material.

Source material: PBMCs or T cells enriched from blood (not recorded which). This sequence originates from a woman aged 40 to 55 with acute COVID-19.

CDR3 sequence reads: CSVGLSVGNTIYF. CDR3 nucleotide sequence: TGCAGCGTTGGGTTATCGGTTGGAAACACCATATATTTT. V usage is TRBV29-1 and J usage is TRBJ1-3; no firm D call. The V end was cut by 4 bases, the J end by 3 bases, with 10 bases between. CDR3 size: 13 residues. The V gene's germline CDR1 is SQVTM and CDR2 ANQGSEA.